Given below is one T cell receptor (beta chain) in context. Its antigen is unidentified. This sample was taken from a study of shared clonotypes between healthy human individuals. Study-level points and caveats: Exclusively blood specimens were collected; tissue repertoires likely differ. Among the subsets, naive ones generally showed larger estimated richness than memory ones. Clonotype sharing across several donors was observed for about 4.8% of naive CD4 clonotypes. What rarefaction showed was incomplete sorted-subset sequencing despite large depth.

Profiling relied on immunoSEQ multiplex PCR, and the TCRdb table lists in-frame clones only, not all of them. Of hundreds of thousands of clones detected, 60% to 75% appear once; the ten largest clones hold around 2%. The CDR3 covers 13 residues. J lost 3 bases, V lost 7 bases, and 2 bases had no gene match. CDR1 is MNHEY and CDR2 is SMNVEV in the germline V gene (reference sequence). Sequenced sample: memory CD4+ T cells sorted from blood. Subset here: CD45RA-negative fraction. The rearrangement links TRBV27 to TRBJ2-1; 8 bases line up with TRBD2. This sequence was found in a woman aged 25 to 45 in good health. CDR3 bases: TGTGCCAGCAAGCGGGAGTTCTACAATGAGCAGTTCTTC. Amino acids: CASKREFYNEQFF.